The 8 T cell receptor beta chains listed next were all sequenced from one sample in a study of glioma-infiltrating T cells after dendritic cell vaccination. Specified time point: after dendritic cell vaccination, including at tumor progression/relapse. The table came from immunoSEQ multiplex PCR; TCRdb's copy has only in-frame clones and leaves some out. The table shows fewer than 75,000 clones, with over 75% occurring only once. This sample comprised blood, obtained after dendritic cell vaccination. These receptor sequences come from a human donor with glioblastoma.

The chain combines TRBV19 with TRBJ1-5; 10 bases match TRBD1. The V segment lost 3 bases and the J segment 0 bases; nucleotides outside the gene matches: 8. CDR1 is LNHDA, CDR2 SQIVND, per germline (reference sequence). CDR3 size: 18 residues. As DNA, the CDR3 is TGTGCCAGTAGTATTGAGGACAGGGGGGGATATAGCAATCAGCCCCAGCATTTT. Protein product: CASSIEDRGGYSNQPQHF.

This clone was found once. This sequence joins TRBV6-6 and TRBJ2-7; D is possibly TRBD1 (6 bases). In germline, CDR1 is MNHNY, CDR2 SVGAGI (reference sequence). Trimming shortened V by 7 bases and J by 4 bases, and 8 bases separated the two germline ends. This CDR3 has 11 residues. CDR3 sequence reads: CASTRGYEQYF. The CDR3 bases are TGTGCCAGCACCAGGGGTTACGAGCAGTACTTC.

The V and J genes are TRBV2 and TRBJ2-5; 7 bases align to TRBD2. CDR3 length: 14 amino acids. V lost 5 bases and J lost 6; bases outside the gene matches: 9. From germline, CDR1 is SNHLY and CDR2 FYNNEI. CDR3 coding DNA: TGTGCCAGCAGTCGTCGGACTAGTCGGAAGACCCAGTACTTC. It yields the protein CASSRRTSRKTQYF.

The chain is built from TRBV12-2 and TRBJ2-1; no DNA check was done on the table's D call, TRBD1. TRBV12-2 is annotated as a pseudogene. The CDR3 length is 17 residues. The CDR3 DNA is TGTGCAAGTCGCCTCGAAAAGCGAGCAGGGCACTACAATGAGCAGTTCTTC. Protein: CASRLEKRAGHYNEQFF.

This clone was counted once. The chain joins TRBV2 to TRBJ1-1; 9 positions match TRBD1. The CDR3 runs 14 residues. Germline values: CDR1 SNHLY, CDR2 FYNNEI. V shed 4 bases, J shed 4 bases, and the junction held 4 bases outside the gene matches. The CDR3 DNA reads as TGTGCCAGCAGTGGGGACAGGGAAATCACTGAAGCTTTCTTT. Protein sequence: CASSGDREITEAFF.

This chain joins TRBV27 and TRBJ1-2; 8 bases match TRBD1. This CDR3 is built from 16 residues. The germline CDR1 and CDR2 sequences are MNHEY and SMNVEV (reference sequence). V lost 5 bases to trimming and J lost 8 bases; unmatched junction nucleotides: 16. The CDR3 region has the DNA TGTGCCAGCAGTCCAGCCATTGCCGGACAGGGTAAAGGCTACACCTTC. Its protein product is CASSPAIAGQGKGYTF.

The rearrangement links TRBV2 to TRBJ2-2; 8 bases map to TRBD1. Per the germline V gene, CDR1 is SNHLY and CDR2 is FYNNEI. Trimming took 4 bases from V and 2 from J; bases not matched to a gene: 3. The CDR3 consists of 15 residues. The CDR3 sequence: CASSVGQGNTGELFF. The DNA for the CDR3 is TGTGCCAGCAGTGTCGGACAGGGTAACACCGGGGAGCTGTTTTTT.

The chain joins TRBV7-9 to TRBJ2-3, with 14 bases that match TRBD2. The CDR3 totals 16 residues. Germline CDR1 and CDR2: SEHNR and FQNEAQ (reference sequence). The trim removed 4 bases at V and 2 bases at J, leaving 2 bases unmatched. CDR3 sequence: CASSSGLAGDTDTQYF. The DNA for the CDR3 is TGTGCCAGCAGCTCGGGACTAGCGGGGGACACAGATACGCAGTATTTT.